Shown below are 4 T cell receptor beta chains from a single sample sequenced in a study of blood T cell repertoires in COVID-19. Clones were read by immunoSEQ multiplex PCR, and TCRdb kept only the in-frame ones, dropping some. This table holds roughly 170,000 clones, approximately 84% found once. Source material: peripheral blood. These receptors came from a man between 40 and 49 years old who had recovered from COVID-19.

This chain uses TRBV30 with TRBJ1-6; a weak D match, TRBD1 (5 bases). The CDR3 has 14 residues. V dropped 1 base and J dropped 9 bases, with 13 bases sitting between them. The germline V gene encodes CDR1 GTSNPN and CDR2 SVGIG (reference sequence). CDR3 bases: TGTGCCTGGAGTGAGGGCAGGGATCCTTCACCCCTCCACTTT. Residues: CAWSEGRDPSPLHF. Based on the CDR3 plus reference TRBV30 and TRBJ1-6, the full variable domain is SQTIHQWPATLVQPVGSPLSLECTVEGTSNPNLYWYRQAAGRGLQLLFYSVGIGQISSEVPQNLSASRPQDRQFILSSKKLLLSDSGFYLCAWSEGRDPSPLHFGNGTRLTVT.

The rearrangement links TRBV5-1 to TRBJ2-1; tentatively, D is TRBD2 (6 bases). Germline-derived CDR1 and CDR2 are SGHRS and YFSETQ. The CDR3 has 13 residues. Trimming pared 4 bases from V and 4 bases from J, leaving 9 bases between. The CDR3 loop is CASSPEGYNEQFF. In DNA form, the CDR3 reads TGCGCCAGCAGCCCGGAGGGGTACAATGAGCAGTTCTTC.

The chain recombines TRBV11-2 with TRBJ1-3; D uncertain. This CDR3 region has 14 residues. CDR1 is SGHAT and CDR2 is FQNNGV in the germline V gene. Deletions cut 5 bases from V and 2 bases from J, with 10 bases between. This CDR3 reads CASSPVWPGNTIYF. Here the CDR3 DNA reads TGTGCCAGCAGCCCCGTTTGGCCTGGAAACACCATATATTTT.

The chain carries TRBV6-6 and TRBJ1-2; D perhaps matches TRBD1 (5 bases). The V end was cut by 8 bases, the J end by 5 bases, with 18 bases between. Germline V gene sequence: CDR1 MNHNY, CDR2 SVGAGI (reference sequence). CDR3 length equals 14 residues. The CDR3 sequence is CASVRDSAYYGYTF. CDR3 coding DNA: TGTGCCAGCGTTCGCGACAGTGCTTATTATGGCTACACCTTC.